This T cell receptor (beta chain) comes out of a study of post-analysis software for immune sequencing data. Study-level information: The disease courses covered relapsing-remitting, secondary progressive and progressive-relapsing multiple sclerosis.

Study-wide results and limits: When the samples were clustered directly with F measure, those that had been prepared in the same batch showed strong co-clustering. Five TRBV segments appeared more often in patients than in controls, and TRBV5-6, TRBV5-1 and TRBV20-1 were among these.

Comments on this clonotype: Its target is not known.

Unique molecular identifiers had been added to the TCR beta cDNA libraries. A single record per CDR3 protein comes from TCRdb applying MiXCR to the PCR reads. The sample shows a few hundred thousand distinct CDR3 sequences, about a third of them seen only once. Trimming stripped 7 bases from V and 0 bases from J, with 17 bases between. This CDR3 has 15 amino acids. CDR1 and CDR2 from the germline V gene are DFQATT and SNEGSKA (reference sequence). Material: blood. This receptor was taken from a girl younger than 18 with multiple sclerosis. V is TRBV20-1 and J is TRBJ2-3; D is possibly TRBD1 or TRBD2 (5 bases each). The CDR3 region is CSVGEGLISTDTQYF. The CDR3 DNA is TGCAGTGTCGGAGAGGGGCTGATTAGCACAGATACGCAGTATTTT.